The TCR beta chain under discussion was sequenced for a study of blood T cell repertoires in COVID-19. Study-wide background: There were acute and convalescent COVID-19 samples, and they came from the United States, Italy and Spain.

Assay: immunoSEQ multiplex PCR; the TCRdb copy retains only in-frame clones and omits some. The sample consists of over 200,000 clones, roughly 87% of them appearing once. Trimming left V 7 bases short and J 3 bases short, with 21 bases between. From germline, CDR1 is LNHDA and CDR2 SQIVND (reference sequence). This CDR3 region has 16 residues. The clonotype comes from a man between 40 and 49 years old with active or convalescent COVID-19. The sequenced sample was peripheral blood. V and J are TRBV19 and TRBJ1-1; D possibly corresponds to TRBD1 (6 bases). The CDR3 reads CASMAVVRGKDTEAFF. Written as DNA, the CDR3 is TGTGCCAGTATGGCGGTGGTTAGGGGGAAGGACACTGAAGCTTTCTTT.